One T cell receptor beta chain is described in this entry. Its matching antigen is unknown. The CDR3 runs to 17 residues. Unmatched junction bases numbered 6, after V lost 0 bases and J lost 5 bases. Germline loops: CDR1 SGDLS, CDR2 YYNGEE. These data originate in a study of shared clonotypes between healthy human individuals. Whole-study results and caveats: The sole specimen, blood, was sampled, and tissue repertoires likely differ. Naive CD4 clonotypes overlapped across a handful of donors at approximately 5.3%. Compared with memory subsets, naive subsets generally had larger estimated richness.

Some clones are missing from TCRdb's copy, which holds only in-frame ones; the method was immunoSEQ multiplex PCR. In the table there are about 1,800,000 clones, roughly 95% of which are singletons. It was CD45RO-negative cells, positively selected for CCR7, that made up naive CD8 cells, with terminally differentiated effector memory CD45RA+ cells excluded. The J gene is TRBJ2-3, the V gene TRBV9, with 13 bases fitting TRBD2. The clonotype was recovered from a man aged 18 to 29 in good health. The sample taken for sequencing was naive CD8+ T cells sorted from blood. Here the CDR3 reads CASSVAGTSGIGDTQYF. CDR3 coding DNA: TGTGCCAGCAGCGTAGCCGGGACTAGCGGGATTGGAGATACGCAGTATTTT.